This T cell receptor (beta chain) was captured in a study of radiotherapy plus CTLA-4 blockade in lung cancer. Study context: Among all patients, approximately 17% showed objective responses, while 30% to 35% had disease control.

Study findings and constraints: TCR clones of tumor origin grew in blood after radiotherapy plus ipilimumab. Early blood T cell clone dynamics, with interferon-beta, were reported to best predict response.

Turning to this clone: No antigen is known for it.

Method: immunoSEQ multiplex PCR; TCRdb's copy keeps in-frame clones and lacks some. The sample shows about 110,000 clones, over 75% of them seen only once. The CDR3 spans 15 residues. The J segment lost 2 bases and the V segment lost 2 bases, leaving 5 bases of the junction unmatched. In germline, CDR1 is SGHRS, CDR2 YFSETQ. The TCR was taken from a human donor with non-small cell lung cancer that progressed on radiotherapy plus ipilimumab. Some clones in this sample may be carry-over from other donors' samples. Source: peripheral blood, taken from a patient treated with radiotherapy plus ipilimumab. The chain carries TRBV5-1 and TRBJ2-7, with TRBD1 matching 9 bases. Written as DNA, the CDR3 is TGCGCCAGCAGCTTACGGACAGGGGTGACCTACGAGCAGTACTTC. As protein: CASSLRTGVTYEQYF.